These T cell receptor beta chains were read from a single sample in a study of blood T cell repertoires in COVID-19. Generated by immunoSEQ multiplex PCR, the TCRdb table keeps only in-frame clones and is missing some. This table holds fewer than 120,000 clones, around nine tenths found once. What was sequenced was peripheral blood. These receptors were taken from a woman aged 45-65 years with acute or convalescent COVID-19. Each CDR3 is given with its conserved first and last residue. The order of the fields is V gene, J gene, D gene, clone size, CDR3 DNA, CDR3 protein. The D gene is left open where the match is weak. Not all rows give a size; the values are once, few, many and, for expanded clones, a class.

TRBV28	TRBJ2-1	.	once	TGTGCCAGCAGTTCTCCCGGGCGGGACGGCTACAATGAGCAGTTCTTC	CASSSPGRDGYNEQFF
TRBV19	TRBJ2-3	TRBD2	.	TGTGCCAGTAGTATTAGAGCGGGGGCGCGGACAGATACGCAGTATTTT	CASSIRAGARTDTQYF
TRBV28	TRBJ1-1	.	.	TGTGCCAGCAGTTTGCCGGTGGGCAGTATGAACACTGAAGCTTTCTTT	CASSLPVGSMNTEAFF
TRBV2	TRBJ2-1	TRBD2	.	TGTGCCAGTTCCACGGGACTAGCGGGAGGGCACGGGTCCTACAATGAGCAGTTCTTC	CASSTGLAGGHGSYNEQFF
TRBV29-1	TRBJ1-1	.	.	TGCAGCGTTGATCGGGGTGATACTGAAGCTTTCTTT	CSVDRGDTEAFF
TRBV27	TRBJ2-1	TRBD2	.	TGTGCCAGCAGGTACTTTAGCGGGATCGACAATGAGCAGTTCTTC	CASRYFSGIDNEQFF
TRBV6-2/TRBV6-3	TRBJ2-7	TRBD2	.	TGTGCCAGCAGTCGCGGACTAGCGGGAGGGAACCGGGAGCAGTACTTC	CASSRGLAGGNREQYF
TRBV11-3	TRBJ2-7	TRBD2	.	TGTGCCAGCAGCTTAGGGGGACTAGCGGGAGTCACCGAGCAGTACTTC	CASSLGGLAGVTEQYF
TRBV19	TRBJ1-5	TRBD1	.	TGTGCCAGTAGTAACGGACAGGGGTGGGGGCAGCCCCAGCATTTT	CASSNGQGWGQPQHF
TRBV3-1/TRBV3-2	TRBJ1-4	.	.	TGTGCCAGCAGCCAGGGCCCAAAACTGTTTTTT	CASSQGPKLFF
TRBV24-1	TRBJ2-3	.	.	TGTGCCACCAGTGATCCCACGGGAAGGAGCACAGATACGCAGTATTTT	CATSDPTGRSTDTQYF
TRBV18	TRBJ1-5	.	.	TGTGCCAGCTCGCGGACAGACAATCAGCCCCAGCATTTT	CASSRTDNQPQHF
TRBV7-9	TRBJ1-2	.	.	TGTGCCAGCAGCGGGGGGGACTATGGCTACACCTTC	CASSGGDYGYTF
TRBV7-9	TRBJ1-1	.	.	TGTGCCAGCACCCTGGACAGGAACACTGAAGCTTTCTTT	CASTLDRNTEAFF
TRBV7-2	TRBJ2-4	.	.	TGTGCCAGCAGCGTGCGAGACATTCAGTACTTC	CASSVRDIQYF
TRBV19	TRBJ1-2	.	.	TGTGCCAGTAGTATAGATCCCCGAGGCTATGGCTACACCTTC	CASSIDPRGYGYTF
TRBV11-3	TRBJ2-2	.	.	TGTGCCAGCAGCTTAGTGTCAAGCGGCACCGGGGAGCTGTTTTTT	CASSLVSSGTGELFF